The clone carrying this TCR beta chain was seen a handful of times. The antigen is undetermined. Researchers used 5'RACE with constant-segment primers to make TCR alpha and TCR beta cDNA libraries that carry sample barcodes and UMIs. Each CDR3 protein gets one entry after TCRdb re-called the 5' RACE reads with MiXCR. The sample lists approximately 300,000 distinct CDR3 sequences, approximately 19% seen once, with about 21% in the top ten. This sample is part of a study of T-cell memory formation after mild COVID-19. Findings and caveats of the study: Contracting clones from day 15 to 85 had balanced CD4/CD8; later expanders favoured CD4+. Contracting CD4+ clones lay largely in CM and EM, with CD8+ ones residing in EMRA. Cross-reactive memory apparently joined, as some responding clones appeared in pre-infection memory.

The CDR3 consists of 13 residues. V dropped 7 bases and J dropped 6; count of bases not matched to a gene: 5. Germline-derived CDR1 and CDR2 are MNHNY and SVGAGI (reference sequence). V and J are TRBV6-6 and TRBJ1-2; TRBD1 matches 10 bases. The receptor was derived from a man between 18 and 35 years old who had mild COVID-19 (a few samples of this study predate the infection). Cell type and time point are not known. The sequenced material came from PBMCs or a T cell subset sorted from them (not recorded which). The CDR3 loop reads CASTLTGGNGYTF. The CDR3 nucleotides are TGTGCCAGCACTCTGACAGGGGGCAATGGCTACACCTTC.